This entry concerns a single T cell receptor (beta chain). This clone was counted a few times. Which antigen it targets is not known. No clone much larger than this one lies a single base away; base qualities are absent. Each donor gave one peripheral blood draw, averaging approximately 0.11 L, which was collected into heparinised tubes. Using a panel that included CD45RO, CCR7, CD25, CD127, CD95 and CD27, naive, central memory, regulatory and stem cell-like memory CD4+ T cells were sorted on a BD FACSAria II. A purity above 95% was achieved for all sorted populations. PBMCs were isolated immediately by Lymphoprep density gradient centrifugation and stained directly without culture. To minimize batch effects, samples were stained and sorted in pairs, one healthy donor with one patient per experiment. The entire isolated RNA was reverse transcribed using the High Capacity cDNA Reverse Transcription Kit, and thus expressed TCRB transcripts were sequenced. Deep immunoSEQ sequencing was performed on naive, central memory and regulatory T cell samples, with an average of roughly 3.6 million total reads per sample. After sorted cells were lysed in RLT buffer, RNA was extracted with DNase-treated RNeasy Micro or Mini kits, with the choice depending on cell number. Each cell subset was processed separately to prevent cross-contamination, with patient and healthy donor samples processed together. The immunoSEQ multiplex PCR was used to amplify TCRB sequences from cDNA, yielding 87-bp fragments that span the CDR3 region. Sequencing of the amplicons was done on the Illumina HiSeq platform. Processing in the source paper ran as follows. Synthetic template baselines were used to correct PCR bias computationally, reads within Hamming distance 2 were collapsed, and singletons that could not be merged were discarded. Reads were aligned against IMGT to assign V, D and J genes, CDR3 length and insertions or deletions at six rearrangement sites. Clonotype counts were normalized to sorted cell number within each subset before computing true diversity and Gini coefficients with the tcR R package. The overlap coefficient, calculated on TCRB nucleotide sequences, was used to quantify repertoire sharing. As a proxy for the pre-selection repertoire, out-of-frame TCRB sequences from naive cells were analyzed. TCRdb re-hosts the immuneACCESS table, in-frame sequences only. Its copies lack some clones; in the studies checked, an unresolved V gene accounts for under half of them, and the cause for the rest is not known. V, J and clone size are those of that table, while D and trimming were read from the DNA. This sample has hundreds of thousands of clones in its table, and over 9.5% of those were observed once. The ten largest clones take up over 0.04% of the sample.

This entry is derived from a study of beta chain features in type 1 diabetes listed by TCRdb under 2018. In the study overall: Patients and healthy donors did not differ in mean age, gender distribution, total cell number or subset yield. In the study, recently diagnosed type 1 diabetes patients and matched healthy donors were compared on the TCRB repertoires of their sorted circulating CD4+ T cell subsets. Regulatory and stem cell-like memory subsets were obtained from only 8 patients and about eight healthy donors, while naive and central memory subsets were obtained from all 30 or so donors. A total of approximately 99,000,000 sorted cells were examined across all samples, and RNA yield correlated strongly with the number of cells per subset.

The germline V gene (reference sequence) yields LNHNV for CDR1 and YYDKDF for CDR2. From the cysteine up to the phenylalanine, the CDR3 has a length of 15 residues. Here the CDR3 DNA is all that survives: 45 bases in frame from base 1. Trimming accounts for 4 bases at V and 5 bases at J, while the number of junction bases matched to no gene is 6. What the research found in general, with its limitations: A moderate but significant shortening of TCRB CDR3 length was observed in type 1 diabetes patients in all four CD4+ subsets. Naive, central memory and regulatory TCRB repertoires appeared to be more similar among patients than among healthy donors. At VDJ recombination sites, patients with type 1 diabetes made fewer insertions and deleted more nucleotides, a pattern implying thymic rearrangement abnormalities. Only small numbers of individuals were included in the HLA sub-analyses, which left unresolved whether HLA type had any influence on TCRB rearrangement. Sequencing cDNA rather than genomic DNA could over-represent highly expressing activated cells, although activation and CD3 levels did not differ between groups. PCR might favor shorter templates, but patient and control samples were amplified and corrected together, so any skew would affect both groups equally.

Sample: naive CD4+ T cells from blood. According to the study, the label for this sample's cell subset or site signals: true naive CD4+ T cells. The rearrangement joined TRBV15 to TRBJ2-7, and TRBD2 matches 12 of the central bases. This sequence was found in a woman aged 18-29 years in good health. The DNA sequence follows: TGTGCCACCAGCATATTCCTAGCGGGAGGGCACGAGCAGTACTTC. Its amino acids are CATSIFLAGGHEQYF.